These 8 T cell receptor beta chains were all obtained from the same sample, sequenced in a study of post-analysis software for immune sequencing data. These receptors have no identified antigens. Overall study findings and caveats: Patients had higher frequencies than controls of roughly five TRBV segments, including TRBV5-6, TRBV5-1 and TRBV20-1.

TCR beta cDNA libraries had unique molecular identifiers. TCRdb analysed the PCR reads with MiXCR anew, one entry per CDR3 protein. Found here are roughly 540,000 distinct CDR3 sequences, 30% to 40% of them singletons; the top ten hold 5% to 6%. Sequenced material: blood. Source of these receptors: a girl under 18 with multiple sclerosis.

This chain uses TRBV4-1 with TRBJ2-3; 10 nucleotides agree with TRBD2. This CDR3 is built from 16 residues. The trim removed 0 bases at V and 4 bases at J, leaving 4 bases unmatched. The germline gives CDR1 MGHRA, CDR2 YSYEKL. CDR3 protein: CASSQEGSGGADTQYF. The DNA for the CDR3 is TGCGCCAGCAGCCAAGAAGGCAGCGGGGGGGCAGATACGCAGTATTTT.

This chain links TRBV20-1 with TRBJ2-1; TRBD2 might be the D (6 bases). This CDR3 is 10 amino acids long. Trimming stripped 6 bases from V and 15 bases from J, with 15 bases between. Germline V gene sequence: CDR1 DFQATT, CDR2 SNEGSKA (reference sequence). CDR3 bases: TGCAGTGCCCGGGAGTATGGTCCGTTCTTC. Residues: CSAREYGPFF.

The J gene is TRBJ2-3, the V gene TRBV28; TRBD1 matches 7 bases. CDR1 and CDR2 from the germline V gene are MDHEN and SYDVKM. This CDR3 contains 13 residues. The J segment lost 4 bases and the V segment lost 6 bases, leaving 4 bases of the junction unmatched. The CDR3 region has the DNA TGTGCCAGCAGGTTGCAGGGGGCAGATACGCAGTATTTT. This sequence encodes CASRLQGADTQYF. The full variable domain, its missing parts supplied by reference TRBV28 and TRBJ2-3, is DVKVTQSSRYLVKRTGEKVFLECVQDMDHENMFWYRQDPGLGLRLIYFSYDVKMKEKGDIPEGYSVSREKKERFSLILESASTNQTSMYLCASRLQGADTQYFGPGTRLTVL.

This sequence joins TRBV18 and TRBJ2-1; 8 bases match TRBD1. V dropped 5 bases and J dropped 7; count of bases not matched to a gene: 4. Germline V gene data show CDR1 as KGHSH and CDR2 as LQKENI. There are 13 residues in the CDR3. The CDR3 sequence: CASSTGTGNEQFF. The CDR3 nucleotides read TGTGCCAGCTCAACCGGGACAGGTAATGAGCAGTTCTTC. The full variable domain, with the rest looked up from reference TRBV18 and TRBJ2-1, is NAGVMQNPRHLVRRRGQEARLRCSPMKGHSHVYWYRQLPEEGLKFMVYLQKENIIDESGMPKERFSAEFPKEGPSILRIQQVVRGDSAAYFCASSTGTGNEQFFGPGTRLTVL.

The chain employs TRBV20-1 and TRBJ1-1, with D maybe TRBD1 (5 bases). Germline CDR1 is DFQATT and CDR2 is SNEGSKA (reference sequence). The CDR3 runs 13 residues. Trimming removed 4 bases at V and 2 bases at J, with 11 bases between. CDR3 nucleotides: TGCAGTGCTACAGGGCACGGAAACACTGAAGCTTTCTTT. Protein product: CSATGHGNTEAFF.

This clonotype was seen ten or more times. The chain carries TRBV5-1 and TRBJ1-2; tentative D call: TRBD1 (5 bases). This CDR3 comprises 16 residues. With 7 bases removed from V and 5 bases from J, the gap between germline ends came to 24 bases. CDR1 is SGHRS, CDR2 YFSETQ, per germline. This CDR3 is CASSGEWGQAVYGYTF. The CDR3 DNA follows: TGCGCCAGCTCAGGAGAATGGGGCCAAGCCGTTTATGGCTACACCTTC.

The CDR3: CSATTRRIPNEQFF. CDR3 coding DNA: TGCAGTGCTACGACTCGTCGCATTCCGAATGAGCAGTTCTTC. This chain connects TRBV20-1 to TRBJ2-1, with unresolved D. Trimming stripped 4 bases from V and 7 bases from J, with 17 bases between. Germline loops: CDR1 DFQATT, CDR2 SNEGSKA (reference sequence). CDR3 length: 14 residues.

Written as DNA, the CDR3 is TGCGCCAGCGGGACTAGCACGGAGACCCAGTACTTC. It is translated as CASGTSTETQYF. The chain carries TRBV5-1 and TRBJ2-5, with 9 bases lining up with TRBD2. The germline V gene encodes CDR1 SGHRS and CDR2 YFSETQ. V lost 7 bases and J lost 5; bases outside the gene matches: 3. The CDR3 contains 12 residues.